This TCR beta chain was observed in a study of monozygotic twins with inflammatory bowel disease. Notes on the study in general: Healthy co-twins, by inverse Simpson, had higher TCRbeta diversity than their siblings with IBD. Relative to healthy twins, IBD patients had fewer clonotypes in common with others, a gap that was especially apparent with disease activity.

The CDR3 is made up of 14 amino acids. From germline, CDR1 is SGHRS and CDR2 YFSETQ. Staff drew a roughly 2.5 ml blood sample from each donor. With no T cell sorting beforehand, total RNA was isolated from whole blood. TCRdb reprocessed the 5' RACE reads, with one entry per CDR3 protein and no DNA. Reported are 300,000 to 400,000 distinct CDR3 sequences; the ten largest clones contain around 2.6%. On this clonotype: Its antigen is not identified.

Sequencing used blood. The chain joins TRBV5-1 to TRBJ1-1; TCRdb lists TRBD1, though no DNA is available to test this call. The clonotype comes from a human donor with ulcerative colitis or Crohn's disease, or a healthy co-twin of an affected twin (not recorded which). The CDR3 here is CASTEMAGGTEAFF.